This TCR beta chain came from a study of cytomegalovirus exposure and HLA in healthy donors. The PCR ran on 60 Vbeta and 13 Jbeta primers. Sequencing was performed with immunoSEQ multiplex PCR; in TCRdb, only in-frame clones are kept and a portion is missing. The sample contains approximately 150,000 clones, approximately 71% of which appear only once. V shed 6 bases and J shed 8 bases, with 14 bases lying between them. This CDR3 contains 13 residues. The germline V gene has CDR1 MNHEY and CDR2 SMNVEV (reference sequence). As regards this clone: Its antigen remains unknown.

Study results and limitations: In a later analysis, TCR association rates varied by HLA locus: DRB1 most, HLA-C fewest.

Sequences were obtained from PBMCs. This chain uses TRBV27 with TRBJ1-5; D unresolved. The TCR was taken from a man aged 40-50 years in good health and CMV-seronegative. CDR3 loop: CASSPDPREPQHF. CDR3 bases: TGTGCCAGCAGCCCAGACCCGCGGGAGCCCCAGCATTTT.